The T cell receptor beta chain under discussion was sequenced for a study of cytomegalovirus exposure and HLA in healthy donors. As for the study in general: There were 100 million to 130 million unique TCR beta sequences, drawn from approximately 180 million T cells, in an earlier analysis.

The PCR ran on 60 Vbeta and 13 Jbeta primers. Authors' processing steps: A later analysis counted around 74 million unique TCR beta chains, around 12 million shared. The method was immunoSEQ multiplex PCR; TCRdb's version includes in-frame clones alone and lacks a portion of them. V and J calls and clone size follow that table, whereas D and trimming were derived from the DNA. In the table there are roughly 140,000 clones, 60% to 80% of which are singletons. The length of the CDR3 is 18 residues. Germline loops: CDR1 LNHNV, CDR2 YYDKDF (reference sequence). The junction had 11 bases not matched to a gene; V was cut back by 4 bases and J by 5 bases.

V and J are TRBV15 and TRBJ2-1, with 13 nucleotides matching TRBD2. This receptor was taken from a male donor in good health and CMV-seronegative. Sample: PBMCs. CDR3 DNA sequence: TGTGCCACCAGCACCAAGCCGACTAGCGGGGGGCTACACAATGAGCAGTTCTTC. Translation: CATSTKPTSGGLHNEQFF.